This T cell receptor beta chain stems from a study of siplizumab effects on memory and regulatory T cells (dated by TCRdb to between 2019 and 2020). With respect to the entire study: The study examined how the anti-CD2 antibody siplizumab affects alloreactive T-cell subsets in allogeneic mixed lymphocyte reactions built from human PBMCs.

A word on this clone: It lacks a known antigen. Within one base of it there is no much larger clone, and no base qualities were kept.

The library came from the immunoSEQ multiplex PCR assay. Around 92,000 TCR templates per sample were assayed by the deep sequencing platform. Genomic DNA extracted from sorted T cells was the material used for TCRbeta CDR3 sequencing. The study's own analysis went as follows. Clonal analysis of TCRbeta CDR3 data was done in the R programming language. Unstimulated samples were compared with post-reaction CFSE-low samples to define alloreactive CD4+ and CD8+ clones. Alloreactive CD4+ clones were assigned to regulatory or non-regulatory origin by matching sequences to sorted unstimulated Treg and non-Treg repertoires. TCRdb mirrors the immuneACCESS table, restricted to in-frame sequences. Some clones are absent from its copies; in checked studies, under half trace to an unresolved V gene, and the reason for the others is unknown. The V and J calls and clone size are taken from that table; D and trimming were inferred from the DNA. This sample lists approximately 68,000 clones; about 90% were detected once. About 27% of the sample rests with the top ten.

The CDR3 holds 17 amino acids from the cysteine to the phenylalanine. Here the CDR3 DNA is all that survives: 51 bases in frame from base 1. CDR1 and CDR2 (SGDLS, YYNGEE) derive from the germline V gene. Deletion took 3 bases off V and 0 bases off J, with a span of 18 bases between the germline ends. Sorted unstimulated T cells, along with proliferating T cells recovered from mixed lymphocyte reactions, underwent TCRbeta CDR3 sequencing. Fresh whole blood from approximately ten HLA-typed healthy donors was used to isolate PBMCs. Summary of the overall study and its limitations: Among mappable alloreactive CD4+ clones, the Treg-derived fraction averaged approximately 69% with siplizumab versus roughly 25% in control reactions. A naive or memory phenotype could not be assigned to roughly 75-97% of proliferating CD4+ or CD8+ clones. Because sequences at frequencies below about 10^-5 were poorly captured, only a minor fraction of alloreactive clones could be mapped back to unstimulated subsets. Unstimulated naive T cells appeared more diverse than memory T cells, and naive cells seemed to contribute substantially to the alloresponse. The cumulative frequency of alloreactive sequences traceable to unstimulated CD4+ memory T cells was significantly reduced by siplizumab. No functional confirmation was obtained for the suppressive function of proliferating Tregs from siplizumab cultures.

This chain is built from TRBV9 and TRBJ1-2; confidence is insufficient to name the D gene. Sequenced input: CD8+ T cells sorted from blood. The receptor's source is a human donor in good health. The CDR3 region has the sequence CASSARPSDFSNYGYTF. In nucleotide form, the sequence is TGTGCCAGCAGCGCCCGACCGTCCGACTTCTCTAACTATGGCTACACCTTC. Outside the CDR3, residues come from the reference TRBV9 and TRBJ1-2 proteins, so the full variable domain is: DSGVTQTPKHLITATGQRVTLRCSPRSGDLSVYWYQQSLDQGLQFLIQYYNGEERAKGNILERFSAQQFPDLHSELNLSSLELGDSALYFCASSARPSDFSNYGYTFGSGTRLTVV.